These T cell receptor beta chains were read from a single sample in a study of T cell responses to AZD1222 COVID-19 vaccine. The repertoire was sequenced with immunoSEQ multiplex PCR; TCRdb's copy has only in-frame clones and lacks some. The sample includes 100,000 to 150,000 clones, roughly 87% seen only once; the top ten take 1.4% to 1.5%. Sequencing was performed on peripheral blood, taken on day 0 of AZD1222 vaccination. The origin of the receptors is an adult in good health. The conserved cysteine and the conserved F or W are not part of the CDR3 here. A D gene is named only where the DNA matches it firmly.

d_gene,j_gene,v_gene,CDR3aa
TRBD2,TRBJ2-1,TRBV9,ASSVVDGRSYNEQF
TRBD2,TRBJ2-5,TRBV7-9,ASSPRSGGFSQETQY
NA,TRBJ1-3,TRBV4-1,ASSQPAGASGNTIY
NA,TRBJ1-4,TRBV3-1/TRBV3-2,ASSLPTGADEKLF
NA,TRBJ1-1,TRBV30,AWSRGGEAF
NA,TRBJ1-4,TRBV9,ASSVEGRPDEKLF
NA,TRBJ1-4,TRBV28,ASSLGGQGGEKLF
NA,TRBJ1-3,TRBV29-1,SVEDWGENTIY
NA,TRBJ1-1,TRBV28,ASSWGRYTEAF
NA,TRBJ1-6,TRBV29-1,SVSTAYNSPLH
NA,TRBJ2-3,TRBV9,ASSSRTGTDTQY
NA,TRBJ1-1,TRBV5-1,ASSLDQGNTEAF
NA,TRBJ1-6,TRBV2,ATLSGQNIYNSPLH
NA,TRBJ2-7,TRBV19,ASSLGLIGGYEQY
NA,TRBJ1-5,TRBV6-1,ASSDPDRFNQPQH
NA,TRBJ2-1,TRBV7-2,ASSPRKSSYNEQF
NA,TRBJ1-3,TRBV5-1,ASSLGALGNTIY
TRBD1,TRBJ2-2,TRBV7-2,ASSSGQGRTGELF
TRBD1,TRBJ2-7,TRBV5-6,ASRAGTGRQY
NA,TRBJ1-5,TRBV27,ASRGGLNQPQH
NA,TRBJ1-5,TRBV30,AWSIQGNQPQH
TRBD1,TRBJ1-1,TRBV3-1/TRBV3-2,ASSPGQEAF
NA,TRBJ2-7,TRBV11-2,ASSSVGPPYEQY
TRBD1,TRBJ2-7,TRBV6-5,ASFRDRGAEQY
NA,TRBJ2-3,TRBV28,ASRTGRGTQY
NA,TRBJ1-5,TRBV28,ASSFPGRDSNQPQH
TRBD2,TRBJ2-2,TRBV7-3,ASSLRSGGPVTGELF
TRBD1,TRBJ2-7,TRBV24-1,ATSDSGTGNFYEQY
TRBD1,TRBJ2-7,TRBV12-3/TRBV12-4,ASRETGVIEQY
NA,TRBJ1-5,TRBV19,ASSEQVNQPQH
NA,TRBJ2-5,TRBV6-1,ASSESRQGWGETQY
TRBD2,TRBJ2-3,TRBV5-1,ASSTGTSGHTDTQY
NA,TRBJ1-2,TRBV12-3/TRBV12-4,ASSLAGNGYT
NA,TRBJ1-6,TRBV6-5,ASTMGLDSPLH
NA,TRBJ2-6,TRBV4-1,ASSRSLGRVSSGANVLT
NA,TRBJ2-2,TRBV7-9,ASTPGTLNTGELF
NA,TRBJ2-7,TRBV6-6,ASSSHQGREQY
NA,TRBJ2-4,TRBV6-6,ASSPGARVNIQY
NA,TRBJ1-1,TRBV11-2,ASSSSGVAAF
TRBD2,TRBJ2-7,TRBV18,ASSPSSGGPYEQY
TRBD2,TRBJ2-3,TRBV18,ASSPSASGGKLDTQY